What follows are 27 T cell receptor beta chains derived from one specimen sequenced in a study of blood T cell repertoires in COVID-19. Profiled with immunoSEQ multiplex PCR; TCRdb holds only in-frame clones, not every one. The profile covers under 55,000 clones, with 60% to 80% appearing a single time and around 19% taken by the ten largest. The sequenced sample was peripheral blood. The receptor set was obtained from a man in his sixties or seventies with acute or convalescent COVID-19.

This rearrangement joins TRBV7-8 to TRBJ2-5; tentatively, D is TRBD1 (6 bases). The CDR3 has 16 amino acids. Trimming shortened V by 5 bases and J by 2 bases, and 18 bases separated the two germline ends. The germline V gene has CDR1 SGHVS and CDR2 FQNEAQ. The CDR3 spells CASSLRTALLQETQYF. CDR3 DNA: TGTGCCAGCAGCCTAAGGACAGCCCTTTTACAAGAGACCCAGTACTTC.

CDR3 DNA: TGTGCCAGCAGCCCCAGGGGACCCAACTATGGCTACACCTTC. Its translation is CASSPRGPNYGYTF. This chain joins TRBV14 and TRBJ1-2, with D perhaps matching TRBD1 (6 bases). The CDR3 covers 14 residues. The germline V and J ends were trimmed by 4 bases and 2 bases, with 11 bases remaining between them. Germline values: CDR1 SGHDN, CDR2 FVKESK.

Here the CDR3 DNA reads TGTGCCAGCAGCACCCGGGGGGGGCTTTACAATGAGCAGTTCTTC. It encodes CASSTRGGLYNEQFF. V gene TRBV9 combines with J gene TRBJ2-1, with TRBD2 matching 8 bases. Germline CDR1 is SGDLS and CDR2 is YYNGEE. This CDR3 is built from 15 residues. V was clipped by 4 bases and J by 4 bases; unmatched bases: 7.

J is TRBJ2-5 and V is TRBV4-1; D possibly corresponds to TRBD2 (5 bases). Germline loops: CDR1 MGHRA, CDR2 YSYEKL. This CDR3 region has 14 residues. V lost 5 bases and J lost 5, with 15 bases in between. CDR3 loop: CASSDQLVRETQYF. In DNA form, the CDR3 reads TGCGCCAGCAGCGACCAACTAGTTCGCGAGACCCAGTACTTC.

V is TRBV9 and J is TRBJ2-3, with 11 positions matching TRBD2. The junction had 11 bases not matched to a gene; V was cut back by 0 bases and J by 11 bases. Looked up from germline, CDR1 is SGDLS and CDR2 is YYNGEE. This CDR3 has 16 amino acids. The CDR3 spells CASSVGLAGGGEQQYF. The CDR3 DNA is TGTGCCAGCAGCGTAGGGCTAGCGGGGGGTGGAGAACAGCAGTATTTT. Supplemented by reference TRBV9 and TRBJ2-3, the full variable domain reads DSGVTQTPKHLITATGQRVTLRCSPRSGDLSVYWYQQSLDQGLQFLIQYYNGEERAKGNILERFSAQQFPDLHSELNLSSLELGDSALYFCASSVGLAGGGEQQYFGPGTRLTVL.

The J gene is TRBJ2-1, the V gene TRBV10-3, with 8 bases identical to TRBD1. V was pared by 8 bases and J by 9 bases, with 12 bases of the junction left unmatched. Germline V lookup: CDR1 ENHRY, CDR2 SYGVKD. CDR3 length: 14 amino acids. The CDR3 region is CAIEEGRGRGEQFF. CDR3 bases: TGTGCCATCGAGGAGGGCAGGGGGCGGGGTGAGCAGTTCTTC.

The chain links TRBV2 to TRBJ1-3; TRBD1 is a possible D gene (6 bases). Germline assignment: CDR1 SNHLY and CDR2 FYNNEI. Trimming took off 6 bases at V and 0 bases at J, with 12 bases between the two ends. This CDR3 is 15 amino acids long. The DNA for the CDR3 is TGTGCCAGCAGGCGACAGGACATCTCTGGAAACACCATATATTTT. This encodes CASRRQDISGNTIYF.

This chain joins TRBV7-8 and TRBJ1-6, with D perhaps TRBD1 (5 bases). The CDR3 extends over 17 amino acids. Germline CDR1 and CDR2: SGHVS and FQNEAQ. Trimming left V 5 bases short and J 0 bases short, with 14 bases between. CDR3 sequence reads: CASSRVRALSYNSPLHF. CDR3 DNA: TGTGCCAGCAGCCGCGTCAGGGCCCTCTCCTATAATTCACCCCTCCACTTT. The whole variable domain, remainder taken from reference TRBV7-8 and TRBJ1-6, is GAGVSQSPRYKVAKRGQDVALRCDPISGHVSLFWYQQALGQGPEFLTYFQNEAQLDKSGLPSDRFFAERPEGSVSTLKIQRTQQEDSAVYLCASSRVRALSYNSPLHFGNGTRLTVT.

This chain's CDR3 is CSVTRVGNEQFF. The CDR3 DNA reads as TGCAGCGTTACACGGGTGGGCAATGAGCAGTTCTTC. V is TRBV29-1 and J is TRBJ2-1, with D unclear. The V gene's germline CDR1 is SQVTM and CDR2 ANQGSEA. The CDR3 extends over 12 amino acids. V lost 5 bases and J 6 bases, leaving 11 bases between the germline ends.

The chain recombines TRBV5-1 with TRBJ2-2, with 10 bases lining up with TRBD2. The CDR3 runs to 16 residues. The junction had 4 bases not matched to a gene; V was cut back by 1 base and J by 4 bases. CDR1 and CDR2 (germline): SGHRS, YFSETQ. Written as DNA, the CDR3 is TGCGCCAGCAGCTTGCAGCGGGGGGGGAGCACCGGGGAGCTGTTTTTT. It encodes CASSLQRGGSTGELFF.

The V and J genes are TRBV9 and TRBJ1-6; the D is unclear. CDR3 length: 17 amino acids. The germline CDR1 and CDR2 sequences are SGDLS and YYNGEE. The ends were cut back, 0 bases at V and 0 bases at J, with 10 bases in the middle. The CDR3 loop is CASSVATGSSYNSPLHF. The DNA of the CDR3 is TGTGCCAGCAGCGTAGCTACGGGGAGCTCCTATAATTCACCCCTCCACTTT.

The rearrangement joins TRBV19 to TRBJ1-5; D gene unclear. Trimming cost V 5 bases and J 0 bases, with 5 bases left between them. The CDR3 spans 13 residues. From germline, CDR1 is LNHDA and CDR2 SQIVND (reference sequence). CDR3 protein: CASSLFSNQPQHF. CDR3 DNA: TGTGCCAGTAGTCTGTTTAGCAATCAGCCCCAGCATTTT.

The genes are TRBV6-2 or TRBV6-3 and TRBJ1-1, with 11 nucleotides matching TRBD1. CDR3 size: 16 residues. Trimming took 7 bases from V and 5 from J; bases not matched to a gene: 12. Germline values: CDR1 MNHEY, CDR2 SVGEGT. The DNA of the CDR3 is TGTGCCAGCATCCCGGGCCGGACAGGGGGCAGGACTGAAGCTTTCTTT. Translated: CASIPGRTGGRTEAFF.

CDR3 in amino acids: CASSVGQATYEQYF. CDR3 sequence (DNA): TGTGCCAGCAGCGTAGGACAGGCCACCTACGAGCAGTACTTC. The chain links TRBV9 to TRBJ2-7, with D perhaps TRBD1 (6 bases). Trimming pared 0 bases from V and 2 bases from J, leaving 9 bases between. The CDR3 spans 14 residues. Germline lookup yields CDR1 SGDLS and CDR2 YYNGEE.

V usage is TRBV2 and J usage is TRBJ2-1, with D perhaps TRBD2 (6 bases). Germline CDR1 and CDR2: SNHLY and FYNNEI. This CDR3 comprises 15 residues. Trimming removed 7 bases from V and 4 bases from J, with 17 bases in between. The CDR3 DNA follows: TGTGCCAGCACCGACTGGACTAACCCATACAATGAGCAGTTCTTC. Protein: CASTDWTNPYNEQFF.

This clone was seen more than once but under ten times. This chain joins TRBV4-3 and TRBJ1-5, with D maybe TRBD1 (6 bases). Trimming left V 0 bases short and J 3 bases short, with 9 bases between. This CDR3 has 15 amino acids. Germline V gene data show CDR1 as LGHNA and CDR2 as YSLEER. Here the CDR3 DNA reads TGCGCCAGCAGCCAAGATAACAGGGACAATCAGCCCCAGCATTTT. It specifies CASSQDNRDNQPQHF.

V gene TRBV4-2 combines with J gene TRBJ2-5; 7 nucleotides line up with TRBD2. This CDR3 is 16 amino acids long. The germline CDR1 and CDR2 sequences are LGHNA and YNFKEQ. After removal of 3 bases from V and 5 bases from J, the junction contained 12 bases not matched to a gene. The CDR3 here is CASSHPQDGGGETQYF. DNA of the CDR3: TGTGCCAGCAGCCACCCCCAAGACGGGGGAGGGGAGACCCAGTACTTC.

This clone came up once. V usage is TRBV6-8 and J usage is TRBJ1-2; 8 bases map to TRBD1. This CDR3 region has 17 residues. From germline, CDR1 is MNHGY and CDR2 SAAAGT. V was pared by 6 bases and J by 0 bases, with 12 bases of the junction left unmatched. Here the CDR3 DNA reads TGTGCCAGCAGAACTCTTTTCGGACAGGGAACTAACTATGGCTACACCTTC. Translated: CASRTLFGQGTNYGYTF.

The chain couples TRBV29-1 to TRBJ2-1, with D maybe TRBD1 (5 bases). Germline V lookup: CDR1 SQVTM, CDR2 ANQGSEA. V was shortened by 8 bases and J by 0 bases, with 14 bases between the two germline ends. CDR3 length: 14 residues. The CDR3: CSLTEGVSYNEQFF. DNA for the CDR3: TGCAGCCTTACGGAAGGGGTCTCCTACAATGAGCAGTTCTTC.

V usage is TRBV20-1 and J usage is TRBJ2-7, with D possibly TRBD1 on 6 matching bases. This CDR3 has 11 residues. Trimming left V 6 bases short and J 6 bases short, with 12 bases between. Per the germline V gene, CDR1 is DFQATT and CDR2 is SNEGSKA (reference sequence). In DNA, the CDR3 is TGCAGTGCCTGGGGGCAGCTCGAGCAGTACTTC. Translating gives CSAWGQLEQYF.

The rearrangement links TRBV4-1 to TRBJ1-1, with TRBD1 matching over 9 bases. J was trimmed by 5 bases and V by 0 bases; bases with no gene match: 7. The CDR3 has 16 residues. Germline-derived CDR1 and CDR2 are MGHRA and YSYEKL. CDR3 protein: CASSQDKNRGRTEAFF. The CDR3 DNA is TGCGCCAGCAGCCAAGATAAGAACAGGGGGCGAACTGAAGCTTTCTTT.

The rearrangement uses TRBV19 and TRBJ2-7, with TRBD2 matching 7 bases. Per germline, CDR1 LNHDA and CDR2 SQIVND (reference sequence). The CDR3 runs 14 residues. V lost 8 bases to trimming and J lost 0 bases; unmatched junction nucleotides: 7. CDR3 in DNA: TGTGCCAGTGGGACTACATGGGACTCCTACGAGCAGTACTTC. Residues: CASGTTWDSYEQYF.

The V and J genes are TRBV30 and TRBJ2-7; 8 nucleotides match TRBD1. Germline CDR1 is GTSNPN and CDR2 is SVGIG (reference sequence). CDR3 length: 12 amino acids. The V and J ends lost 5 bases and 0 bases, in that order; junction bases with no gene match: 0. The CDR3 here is CAWDRGSYEQYF. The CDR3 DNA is TGTGCCTGGGACAGGGGCTCCTACGAGCAGTACTTC.

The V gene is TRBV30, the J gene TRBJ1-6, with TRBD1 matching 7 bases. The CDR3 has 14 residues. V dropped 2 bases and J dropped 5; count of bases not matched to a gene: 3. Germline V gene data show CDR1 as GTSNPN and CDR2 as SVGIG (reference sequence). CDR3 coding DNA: TGTGCCTGGAGTTTCGGGACAGATAATTCACCCCTCCACTTT. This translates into CAWSFGTDNSPLHF.

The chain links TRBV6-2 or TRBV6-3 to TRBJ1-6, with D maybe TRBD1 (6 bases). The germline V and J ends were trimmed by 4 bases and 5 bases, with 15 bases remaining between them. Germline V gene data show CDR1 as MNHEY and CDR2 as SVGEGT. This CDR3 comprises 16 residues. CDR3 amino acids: CASSSVRGADNSPLHF. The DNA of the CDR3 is TGTGCCAGCAGTTCTGTACGGGGGGCCGATAATTCACCCCTCCACTTT.

CDR3 nucleotides: TGTGCCAGTAGTCTGGGACAGACGATCAACACCGGGGAGCTGTTTTTT. Residues: CASSLGQTINTGELFF. This rearrangement joins TRBV19 to TRBJ2-2; 7 positions agree with TRBD1. Germline V CDR1 and CDR2: LNHDA, SQIVND (reference sequence). After removal of 5 bases from V and 2 bases from J, the junction contained 8 bases not matched to a gene. The CDR3 sequence is 16 residues long.

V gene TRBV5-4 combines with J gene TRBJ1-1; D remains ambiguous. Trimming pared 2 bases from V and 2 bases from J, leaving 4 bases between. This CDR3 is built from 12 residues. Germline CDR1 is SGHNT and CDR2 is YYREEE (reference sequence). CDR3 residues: CASSFPNTEAFF. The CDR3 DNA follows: TGTGCCAGCAGCTTCCCTAACACTGAAGCTTTCTTT.